This T cell receptor beta chain was retrieved from a study of blood T cell repertoires in COVID-19. Germline assignment: CDR1 SGHNT and CDR2 YENEEA. V lost 6 bases, J lost 5 bases, and 13 bases lay in between. There are 13 residues in the CDR3. Produced via immunoSEQ multiplex PCR; TCRdb's table is partial and in-frame only. The table lists nearly 200,000 clones, 70% to 90% of them singletons. V usage is TRBV11-3 and J usage is TRBJ1-1, with D maybe TRBD1 (5 bases). The sequenced sample consisted of peripheral blood. The clonotype comes from a woman aged 65 to 85 with acute or convalescent COVID-19. CDR3 nucleotide sequence: TGTGCCAGCAGTCTACCCCAGGGAACTGAAGCTTTCTTT. As protein: CASSLPQGTEAFF.